This T cell receptor (beta chain) was retrieved from a study of T cell repertoires in ileal Crohn's disease. The wider study: About half received postoperative treatment, around ten with thiopurines and around 17 anti-TNF. Biopsies of the neoterminal ileum at postoperative colonoscopy form M6 samples.

Germline assignment: CDR1 SEHNR and CDR2 FQNEAQ (reference sequence). V lost 2 bases and J 7 bases, leaving 12 bases between the germline ends. There are 15 residues in the CDR3. Documented time point: neoterminal ileum biopsy at postoperative endoscopy, about 6 months after surgery. Concerning this clone: Its antigen is not identified.

Study-wide findings and caveats: Mucosal expansions were suggested to be mainly CD8 T cells.

TCRB immunosequencing input was around 540 nanograms of biopsy DNA per sample. The assay was immunoSEQ multiplex PCR, and TCRdb's table has in-frame clones only and misses some. The table includes some 10,000 clones, about four fifths detected once. The chain employs TRBV7-9 and TRBJ1-6, with a tentative D call TRBD1 (6 bases). The sequenced sample was ileal tissue. The clonotype originates from an adult with Crohn's disease. As DNA, the CDR3 is TGTGCCAGCAGCTTAAAAGGGGGAATCAATTCACCCCTCCACTTT. Translating it yields CASSLKGGINSPLHF.